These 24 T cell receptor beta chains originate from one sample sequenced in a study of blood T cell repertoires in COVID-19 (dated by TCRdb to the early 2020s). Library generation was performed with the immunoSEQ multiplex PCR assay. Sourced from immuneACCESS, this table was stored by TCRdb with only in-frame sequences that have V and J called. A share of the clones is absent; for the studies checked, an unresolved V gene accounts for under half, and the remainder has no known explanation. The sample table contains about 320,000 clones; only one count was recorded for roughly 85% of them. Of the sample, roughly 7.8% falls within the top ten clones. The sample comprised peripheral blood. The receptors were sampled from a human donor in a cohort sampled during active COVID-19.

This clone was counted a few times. The DNA of the CDR3 is TGCAGCGCTGCTTACACCGGGACAAACTACGAGCAGTACTTC. It translates to CSAAYTGTNYEQYF. The chain combines TRBV29-1 with TRBJ2-7; D is possibly TRBD1 (6 bases). The CDR3 is 14 amino acids. Germline CDR1 SQVTM, CDR2 ANQGSEA. Deletions cut 7 bases from V and 3 bases from J, with 19 bases between.

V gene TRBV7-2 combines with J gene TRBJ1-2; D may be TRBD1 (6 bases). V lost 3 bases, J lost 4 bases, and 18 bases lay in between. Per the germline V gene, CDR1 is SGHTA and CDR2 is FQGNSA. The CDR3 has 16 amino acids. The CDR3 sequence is CASSFDGGGASYGYTF. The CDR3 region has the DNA TGTGCCAGCAGCTTTGACGGTGGGGGCGCTTCCTATGGCTACACCTTC.

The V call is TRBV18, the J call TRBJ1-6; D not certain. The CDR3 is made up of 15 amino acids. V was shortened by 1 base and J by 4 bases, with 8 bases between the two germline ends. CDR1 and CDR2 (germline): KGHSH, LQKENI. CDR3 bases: TGTGCCAGCTCACCACGGGGAGTTTATAATTCACCCCTCCACTTT. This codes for CASSPRGVYNSPLHF.

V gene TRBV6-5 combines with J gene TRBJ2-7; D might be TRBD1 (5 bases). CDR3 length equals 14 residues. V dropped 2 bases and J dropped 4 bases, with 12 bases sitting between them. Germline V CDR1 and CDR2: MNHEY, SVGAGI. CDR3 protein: CASSYERTSYEQYF. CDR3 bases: TGTGCCAGCAGTTACGAACGGACATCTTACGAGCAGTACTTC.

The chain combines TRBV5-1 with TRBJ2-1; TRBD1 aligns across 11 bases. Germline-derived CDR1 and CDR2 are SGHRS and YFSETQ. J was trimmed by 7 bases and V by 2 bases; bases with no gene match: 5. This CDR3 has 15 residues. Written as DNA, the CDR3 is TGCGCCAGCAGCTTTGGACAGGGGGCTTTTAATGAGCAGTTCTTC. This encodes CASSFGQGAFNEQFF.

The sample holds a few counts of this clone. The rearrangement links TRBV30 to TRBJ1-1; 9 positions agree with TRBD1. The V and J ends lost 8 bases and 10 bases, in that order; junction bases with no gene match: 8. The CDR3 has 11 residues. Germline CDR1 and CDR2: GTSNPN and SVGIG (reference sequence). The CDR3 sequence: CAGVQGAGAFF. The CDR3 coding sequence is TGTGCCGGGGTACAGGGGGCTGGAGCTTTCTTT.

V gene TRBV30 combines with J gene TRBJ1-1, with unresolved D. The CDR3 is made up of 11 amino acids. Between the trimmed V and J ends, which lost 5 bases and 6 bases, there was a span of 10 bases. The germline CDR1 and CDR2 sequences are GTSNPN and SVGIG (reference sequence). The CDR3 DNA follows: TGTGCCTGGCGGGAGAGGTCTGAAGCTTTCTTT. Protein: CAWRERSEAFF.

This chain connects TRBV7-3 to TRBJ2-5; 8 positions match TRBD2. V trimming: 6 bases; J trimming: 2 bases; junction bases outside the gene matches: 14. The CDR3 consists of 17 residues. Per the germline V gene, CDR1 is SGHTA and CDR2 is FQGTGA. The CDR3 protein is CASSPPSGGTNQETQYF. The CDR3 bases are TGTGCCAGCAGTCCTCCCTCGGGGGGGACGAATCAAGAGACCCAGTACTTC.

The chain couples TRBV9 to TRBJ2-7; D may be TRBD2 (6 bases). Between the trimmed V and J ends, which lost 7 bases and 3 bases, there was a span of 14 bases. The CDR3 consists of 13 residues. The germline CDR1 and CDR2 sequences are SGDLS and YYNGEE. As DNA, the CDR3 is TGTGCCAGCGGAGCGGGCCGGAACTACGAGCAGTACTTC. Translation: CASGAGRNYEQYF.

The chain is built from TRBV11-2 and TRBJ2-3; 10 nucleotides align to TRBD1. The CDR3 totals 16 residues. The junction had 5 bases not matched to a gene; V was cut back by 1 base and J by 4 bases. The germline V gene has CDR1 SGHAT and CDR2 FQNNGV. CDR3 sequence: CASSLGPGTGADTQYF. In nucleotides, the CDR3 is TGTGCCAGCAGCTTAGGACCCGGGACAGGGGCAGATACGCAGTATTTT.

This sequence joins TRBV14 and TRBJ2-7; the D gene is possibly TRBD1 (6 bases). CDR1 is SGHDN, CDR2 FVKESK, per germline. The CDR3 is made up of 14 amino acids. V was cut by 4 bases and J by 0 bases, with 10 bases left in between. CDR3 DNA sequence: TGTGCCAGCAGCCGCGGACAGAGCTCCTACGAGCAGTACTTC. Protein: CASSRGQSSYEQYF. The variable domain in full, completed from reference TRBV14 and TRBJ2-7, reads EAGVTQFPSHSVIEKGQTVTLRCDPISGHDNLYWYRRVMGKEIKFLLHFVKESKQDESGMPNNRFLAERTGGTYSTLKVQPAELEDSGVYFCASSRGQSSYEQYFGPGTRLTVT.

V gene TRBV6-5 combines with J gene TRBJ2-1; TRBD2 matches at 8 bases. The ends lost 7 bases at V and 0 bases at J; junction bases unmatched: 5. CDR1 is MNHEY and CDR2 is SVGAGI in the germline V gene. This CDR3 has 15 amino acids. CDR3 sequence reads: CASKTGGSSYNEQFF. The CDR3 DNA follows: TGTGCCAGCAAAACGGGGGGGAGCTCCTACAATGAGCAGTTCTTC.

Written as DNA, the CDR3 is TGTGCCAGCTCACTCGTCCCGGGACAGGGTTCTGGGGCCAACGTCCTGACTTTC. Encoded protein: CASSLVPGQGSGANVLTF. V is TRBV18 and J is TRBJ2-6, with 9 nucleotides matching TRBD1. This CDR3 has 18 residues. Germline loops: CDR1 KGHSH, CDR2 LQKENI. After removal of 4 bases from V and 1 base from J, the junction contained 8 bases not matched to a gene.

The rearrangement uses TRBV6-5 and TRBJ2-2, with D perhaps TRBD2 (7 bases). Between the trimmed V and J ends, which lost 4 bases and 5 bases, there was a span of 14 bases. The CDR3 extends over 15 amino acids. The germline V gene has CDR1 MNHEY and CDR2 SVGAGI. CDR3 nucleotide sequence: TGTGCCAGCAGTTTCCGGGGGGCGAGGACCGGGGAGCTGTTTTTT. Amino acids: CASSFRGARTGELFF.

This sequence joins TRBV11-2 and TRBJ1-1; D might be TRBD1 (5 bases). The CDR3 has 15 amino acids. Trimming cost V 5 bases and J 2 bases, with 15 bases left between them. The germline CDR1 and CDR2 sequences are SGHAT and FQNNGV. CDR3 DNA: TGTGCCAGCAGCCCCCTACAGGAGCCTAACACTGAAGCTTTCTTT. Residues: CASSPLQEPNTEAFF.

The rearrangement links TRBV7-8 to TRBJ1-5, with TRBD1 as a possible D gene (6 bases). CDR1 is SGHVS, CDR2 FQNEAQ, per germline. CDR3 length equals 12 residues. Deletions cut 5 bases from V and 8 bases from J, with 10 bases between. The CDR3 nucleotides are TGTGCCAGCAGCCTGAACAGGGAGCCCCAGCATTTT. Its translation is CASSLNREPQHF.

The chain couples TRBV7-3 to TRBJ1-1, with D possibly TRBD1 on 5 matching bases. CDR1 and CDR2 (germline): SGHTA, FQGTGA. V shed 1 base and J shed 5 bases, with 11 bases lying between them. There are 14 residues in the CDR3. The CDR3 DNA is TGTGCCAGCAGCTTAAACCAGGGAGGGACTGAAGCTTTCTTT. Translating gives CASSLNQGGTEAFF.

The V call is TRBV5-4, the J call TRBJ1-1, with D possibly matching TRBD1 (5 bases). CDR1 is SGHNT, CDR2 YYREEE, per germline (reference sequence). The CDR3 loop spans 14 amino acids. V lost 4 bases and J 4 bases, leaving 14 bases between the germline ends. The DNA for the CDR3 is TGTGCCAGCAGCCTACAGGTAGAAGGCACTGAAGCTTTCTTT. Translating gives CASSLQVEGTEAFF.

The CDR3 reads CASSLGASSQETQYF. CDR3 sequence (DNA): TGTGCCAGCAGCTTAGGTGCTAGCAGCCAAGAGACCCAGTACTTC. This rearrangement joins TRBV7-9 to TRBJ2-5; tentatively, D is TRBD2 (5 bases). Germline values: CDR1 SEHNR, CDR2 FQNEAQ (reference sequence). With 1 base removed from V and 1 base from J, the gap between germline ends came to 10 bases. The CDR3 extends over 15 amino acids.

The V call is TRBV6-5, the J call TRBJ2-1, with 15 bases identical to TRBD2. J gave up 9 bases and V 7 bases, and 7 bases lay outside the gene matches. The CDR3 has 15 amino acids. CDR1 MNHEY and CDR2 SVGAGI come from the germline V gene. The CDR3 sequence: CASKGLAGGKGEQFF. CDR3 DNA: TGTGCCAGCAAGGGACTAGCGGGGGGAAAGGGTGAGCAGTTCTTC.

The CDR3 DNA sequence: TGCAGTGCTGGCCCGAGGGCTTTCTTT. This codes for CSAGPRAFF. The chain has TRBV20-1 and TRBJ1-1; unclear D gene. Trimming pared 5 bases from V and 11 bases from J, leaving 9 bases between. CDR3 length: 9 amino acids. From germline, CDR1 is DFQATT and CDR2 SNEGSKA (reference sequence).

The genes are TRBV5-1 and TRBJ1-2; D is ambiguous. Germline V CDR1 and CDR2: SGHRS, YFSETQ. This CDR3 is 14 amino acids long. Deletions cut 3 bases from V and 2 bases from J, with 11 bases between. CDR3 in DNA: TGCGCCAGCAGCTCTGGAGAATTGAACTATGGCTACACCTTC. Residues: CASSSGELNYGYTF.

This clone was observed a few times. The chain's CDR3 is CAWSARSTGNQPQHF. CDR3 in DNA: TGTGCCTGGAGTGCCCGGTCCACGGGCAATCAGCCCCAGCATTTT. The chain is built from TRBV30 and TRBJ1-5, with no clear D. The CDR3 loop spans 15 amino acids. The germline gives CDR1 GTSNPN, CDR2 SVGIG (reference sequence). The ends were cut back, 1 base at V and 2 bases at J, with 12 bases in the middle.

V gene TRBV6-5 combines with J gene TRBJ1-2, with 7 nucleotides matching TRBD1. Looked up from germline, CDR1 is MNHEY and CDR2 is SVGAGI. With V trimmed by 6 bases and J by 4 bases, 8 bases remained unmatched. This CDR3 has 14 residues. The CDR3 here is CASSPPTGTYGYTF. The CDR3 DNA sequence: TGTGCCAGCAGCCCCCCGACAGGGACCTATGGCTACACCTTC.